What follows are 28 T cell receptor beta chains derived from one specimen sequenced in a study of vaccination and CD4 T cells after COVID-19. The antigens of these receptors remain unknown. The Oncomine TCR Beta short-read assay sequenced DNA from cultured CD4+ T cells. MiXCR was run by TCRdb on the PCR reads, yielding one entry per CDR3 protein. This table holds roughly 20,000 distinct CDR3 sequences, about 40% found once. Noted treatment: approximately nine-day PBMC culture with coronavirus spike peptide pools or control peptides (ViraFEST assay). This specimen consisted of CD4+ T cells from blood, cultured in vitro, obtained after SARS-CoV-2 vaccination. These receptors all come from a human donor who had recovered from COVID-19.

The chain recombines TRBV4-3 with TRBJ1-2, with TRBD1 identical over 8 bases. CDR1 is LGHNA and CDR2 is YSLEER in the germline V gene. The CDR3 runs 16 residues. Trimming removed 2 bases from V and 4 bases from J; junction bases left unmatched: 9. The CDR3 region is CASSQHTGGVGYGYTF. The CDR3, as DNA: TGCGCCAGCAGCCAACACACAGGGGGAGTGGGCTATGGCTACACCTTC.

The J gene is TRBJ2-3, the V gene TRBV19; TRBD1 agrees at 9 bases. This CDR3 is 15 amino acids long. Per the germline V gene, CDR1 is LNHDA and CDR2 is SQIVND (reference sequence). V dropped 5 bases and J dropped 0; count of bases not matched to a gene: 3. The CDR3 coding sequence is TGTGCCAGTAGTGTCGGACAGGGGAGCACAGATACGCAGTATTTT. Protein product: CASSVGQGSTDTQYF. The full variable domain, its missing parts supplied by reference TRBV19 and TRBJ2-3, is DGGITQSPKYLFRKEGQNVTLSCEQNLNHDAMYWYRQDPGQGLRLIYYSQIVNDFQKGDIAEGYSVSREKKESFPLTVTSAQKNPTAFYLCASSVGQGSTDTQYFGPGTRLTVL.

This clonotype was seen a handful of times. This sequence joins TRBV6-1 and TRBJ2-1; TRBD2 might be the D (5 bases). This CDR3 has 14 residues. The ends were cut back, 11 bases at V and 4 bases at J, with 18 bases in the middle. Per germline, CDR1 MNHNS and CDR2 SASEGT. The CDR3 spells CAGQAPGVYNEQFF. The CDR3, as DNA: TGTGCCGGTCAGGCTCCCGGGGTTTACAATGAGCAGTTCTTC.

The rearrangement uses TRBV7-9 and TRBJ1-2, with 9 positions matching TRBD1. V lost 4 bases to trimming and J lost 4 bases; unmatched junction nucleotides: 4. The CDR3 is made up of 14 amino acids. Germline V gene sequence: CDR1 SEHNR, CDR2 FQNEAQ (reference sequence). In nucleotides, the CDR3 is TGTGCCAGCAGCTCTCCGGGACAGGGCTATGGCTACACCTTC. It codes for CASSSPGQGYGYTF.

Only a few counts were recorded for this clonotype. This chain joins TRBV20-1 and TRBJ1-2; D is unclear. The CDR3 runs 14 residues. Germline values: CDR1 DFQATT, CDR2 SNEGSKA (reference sequence). The CDR3 is CSAKARQENYGYTF. For the CDR3, the DNA is TGCAGCGCCAAAGCCAGGCAGGAAAACTATGGCTACACCTTC.

Only a few counts were recorded for this clonotype. In nucleotides, the CDR3 is TGTGCCATCAGTGCGACAGGGGATTTGAACACTGAAGCTTTCTTT. Translating it yields CAISATGDLNTEAFF. The chain combines TRBV10-3 with TRBJ1-1; 8 bases line up with TRBD1. Germline assignment: CDR1 ENHRY and CDR2 SYGVKD. CDR3 length: 15 residues. V dropped 4 bases and J dropped 0; count of bases not matched to a gene: 4.

The V and J genes are TRBV28 and TRBJ2-7, with 10 bases lining up with TRBD2. The CDR3 covers 15 residues. After removal of 4 bases from V and 4 bases from J, the junction contained 7 bases not matched to a gene. Germline CDR1 reads MDHEN; CDR2 reads SYDVKM. The CDR3 bases are TGTGCCAGCAGTTCGTCTAGCGGGGGAATGTACGAGCAGTACTTC. Protein product: CASSSSSGGMYEQYF.

This chain uses TRBV29-1 with TRBJ2-6; no definite D call. The germline V and J ends were trimmed by 6 bases and 2 bases, with 8 bases remaining between them. This CDR3 is 13 amino acids long. The germline V gene encodes CDR1 SQVTM and CDR2 ANQGSEA. CDR3: CSVRLPGANVLTF. DNA for the CDR3: TGCAGCGTGCGGTTGCCTGGGGCCAACGTCCTGACTTTC.

The chain joins TRBV5-3 to TRBJ2-5; 11 bases align to TRBD2. TRBV5-3 is an open reading frame whose function is uncertain. CDR3 length: 17 amino acids. The junction had 12 bases not matched to a gene; V was cut back by 8 bases and J by 0 bases. The CDR3 spells CASSLHPSGRNQETQYF. CDR3 bases: TGTGCCAGCAGCCTCCACCCTAGCGGGAGGAACCAAGAGACCCAGTACTTC.

The CDR3 loop is CASTIGRAVNQPQHF. The CDR3 DNA reads TGTGCCAGTACCATAGGGCGGGCAGTCAATCAGCCCCAGCATTTT. The rearrangement joins TRBV19 to TRBJ1-5; D unresolved. CDR3 size: 15 residues. Germline V CDR1 and CDR2: LNHDA, SQIVND (reference sequence). V was trimmed by 7 bases and J by 3 bases, leaving 16 bases between them.

The V call is TRBV6-5, the J call TRBJ1-2, with a tentative D call TRBD1 (6 bases). This CDR3 has 16 amino acids. Germline V gives CDR1 MNHEY, CDR2 SVGAGI. V lost 0 bases, J lost 4 bases, and 15 bases lay in between. Here the CDR3 DNA reads TGTGCCAGCAGTTACTCTTCGGGGGGCTGGGGCTATGGCTACACCTTC. It yields the protein CASSYSSGGWGYGYTF.

The DNA of the CDR3 is TGTGCCAGCCGCCCGGGAACGGGATCCGATCAGCCCCAGCATTTT. Translating gives CASRPGTGSDQPQHF. This chain joins TRBV28 and TRBJ1-5; D unresolved. V was trimmed by 8 bases and J by 5 bases, leaving 19 bases between them. From germline, CDR1 is MDHEN and CDR2 SYDVKM. The CDR3 has 15 residues.

This clonotype is a singleton in its sample. CDR3 protein: CASRLAGEREQFF. DNA of the CDR3: TGTGCCAGCAGACTAGCGGGAGAACGTGAGCAGTTCTTC. The rearrangement links TRBV21-1 to TRBJ2-1; no check of the table's D call, TRBD2, against the DNA was made. TRBV21-1 is classified as a pseudogene. This CDR3 has 13 residues.

The genes are TRBV7-2 and TRBJ1-3, with unresolved D. The CDR3 totals 12 residues. The V and J ends lost 5 bases and 0 bases respectively, with 2 bases between them. Germline values: CDR1 SGHTA, CDR2 FQGNSA. The CDR3 protein is CASSGSGNTIYF. In DNA, the CDR3 is TGTGCCAGCAGCGGCTCTGGAAACACCATATATTTT. Full variable domain (rest looked up from reference TRBV7-2 and TRBJ1-3): GAGVSQSPSNKVTEKGKDVELRCDPISGHTALYWYRQSLGQGLEFLIYFQGNSAPDKSGLPSDRFSAERTGGSVSTLTIQRTQQEDSAVYLCASSGSGNTIYFGEGSWLTVV.

The chain employs TRBV19 and TRBJ1-5; D ambiguous. V dropped 7 bases and J dropped 4 bases, with 11 bases sitting between them. The length of the CDR3 is 13 residues. Germline values: CDR1 LNHDA, CDR2 SQIVND (reference sequence). CDR3 loop: CASNAPGNQPQHF. The DNA of the CDR3 is TGTGCCAGTAACGCCCCGGGGAATCAGCCCCAGCATTTT.

Only a few counts were recorded for this clonotype. The V gene is TRBV7-3, the J gene TRBJ1-1, with D maybe TRBD1 (5 bases). The germline gives CDR1 SGHTA, CDR2 FQGTGA. This CDR3 has 13 residues. V dropped 4 bases and J dropped 2 bases, with 8 bases sitting between them. CDR3 in DNA: TGTGCCAGCAGCTGGACATATAACACTGAAGCTTTCTTT. This sequence encodes CASSWTYNTEAFF.

With regard to this clonotype: One junction end disagrees with the germline gene, perhaps due to a read error. The V call is TRBV7-2, the J call TRBJ2-2; 8 positions agree with TRBD1. Germline CDR1 reads SGHTA; CDR2 reads FQGNSA. The CDR3 is 16 amino acids. The CDR3 nucleotides read TGTGCCAGCAGCTTAGGGTCGAACAGGGGGACCGGTGAGCTGTTTTTT. This codes for CASSLGSNRGTGELFF.

The chain combines TRBV5-5 with TRBJ2-1; D is possibly TRBD1 or TRBD2 (5 bases each). From germline, CDR1 is SGHKS and CDR2 YYEKEE (reference sequence). V lost 0 bases to trimming and J lost 9 bases, with 13 bases between them. The CDR3 has 14 amino acids. In DNA, the CDR3 is TGTGCCAGCAGCTTGGAGTGGGGGTCCAGTGAGCAGTTCTTC. Translation: CASSLEWGSSEQFF.

The chain has TRBV11-2 and TRBJ1-1; no clear D. The CDR3 runs to 12 residues. V was shortened by 2 bases and J by 12 bases, with 13 bases between the two germline ends. Germline lookup yields CDR1 SGHAT and CDR2 FQNNGV. CDR3 amino acids: CASSLRAGGTFF. CDR3 bases: TGTGCCAGCAGCTTAAGGGCGGGAGGGACTTTCTTT.

V usage is TRBV20-1 and J usage is TRBJ1-4; D is ambiguous. The germline V and J ends were trimmed by 3 bases and 3 bases, with 11 bases remaining between them. Per the germline V gene, CDR1 is DFQATT and CDR2 is SNEGSKA (reference sequence). This CDR3 has 14 amino acids. The CDR3 sequence: CSARSLQSNEKLFF. For the CDR3, the DNA is TGCAGTGCTAGGTCGTTACAGTCTAATGAAAAACTGTTTTTT.

The chain links TRBV7-2 to TRBJ2-7, with D maybe TRBD1 (5 bases). Germline values: CDR1 SGHTA, CDR2 FQGNSA. The length of the CDR3 is 16 residues. V gave up 4 bases and J gave up 2 bases, with 18 bases separating them. This CDR3 is CASSSSGFRATYEQYF. As DNA, the CDR3 is TGTGCCAGCAGCTCCTCAGGGTTTCGGGCTACCTACGAGCAGTACTTC.

This CDR3 is CASSSLGQGNTEAFF. The CDR3 bases are TGTGCCAGCAGCTCCCTGGGGCAGGGAAACACTGAAGCTTTCTTT. The chain is built from TRBV7-9 and TRBJ1-1, with D possibly being TRBD1 (5 bases). The CDR3 is made up of 15 amino acids. Germline CDR1 is SEHNR and CDR2 is FQNEAQ (reference sequence). Between the trimmed V and J ends, which lost 4 bases and 2 bases, there was a span of 14 bases.

This rearrangement joins TRBV6-1 to TRBJ2-7, with TRBD1 matching over 12 bases. With V trimmed by 3 bases and J by 0 bases, 9 bases remained unmatched. This CDR3 has 18 amino acids. CDR1 and CDR2 (germline): MNHNS, SASEGT. The CDR3 loop reads CASSEVPGQGAFSYEQYF. For the CDR3, the DNA is TGTGCCAGCAGTGAGGTCCCGGGACAGGGGGCCTTCTCCTACGAGCAGTACTTC.

This rearrangement joins TRBV15 to TRBJ1-2, with D unresolved. The CDR3 runs 15 residues. Germline CDR1 reads LNHNV; CDR2 reads YYDKDF (reference sequence). V was clipped by 1 base and J by 4 bases, with 13 bases between them. DNA of the CDR3: TGTGCCACCAGCAGAGCCACGTCGGGTGCCTATGGCTACACCTTC. This gives the protein CATSRATSGAYGYTF.

This chain links TRBV9 with TRBJ1-3, with D possibly being TRBD1 (5 bases). V was pared by 4 bases and J by 0 bases, with 11 bases between. The germline gives CDR1 SGDLS, CDR2 YYNGEE. This CDR3 comprises 15 residues. CDR3 nucleotides: TGTGCCAGCAGCCCTGAGGGGAGCTCTGGAAACACCATATATTTT. Encoded protein: CASSPEGSSGNTIYF.

This chain links TRBV7-9 with TRBJ2-7, with 10 bases identical to TRBD2. The CDR3 spans 14 residues. V trimming: 5 bases; J trimming: 2 bases; junction bases outside the gene matches: 3. Germline loops: CDR1 SEHNR, CDR2 FQNEAQ (reference sequence). Here the CDR3 reads CASSLSGGTYEQYF. The CDR3 bases are TGTGCCAGCAGCCTTAGCGGGGGGACCTACGAGCAGTACTTC.

V gene TRBV7-2 combines with J gene TRBJ2-1; TRBD2 matches at 10 bases. Trimming cost V 8 bases and J 8 bases; bases outside gene matches: 9. Germline loops: CDR1 SGHTA, CDR2 FQGNSA. The length of the CDR3 is 14 residues. The CDR3 reads CASSPGLATDEQFF. CDR3 coding DNA: TGTGCCAGCTCACCGGGACTAGCGACCGATGAGCAGTTCTTC.

The CDR3 DNA follows: TGTGCCAGCAGTGAAGCGGCACTCTACGAGCAGTACTTC. Translated: CASSEAALYEQYF. The chain is built from TRBV6-1 and TRBJ2-7; no reliable D call. Looked up from germline, CDR1 is MNHNS and CDR2 is SASEGT. The V end was cut by 0 bases, the J end by 3 bases, with 6 bases between. The CDR3 consists of 13 residues.